This T cell receptor (beta chain) emerged from a study of lymphopenia after photon versus proton radiotherapy. TCRdb's copy holds only in-frame clones and misses some; the assay was immunoSEQ multiplex PCR. Seen here are approximately 17,000 clones, approximately 80% observed once, and the top ten hold around a fifth. A remark on this clone: The target antigen is unknown. One junction end does not reproduce the germline sequence, and a read error may be involved.

There are 11 residues in the CDR3. The germline gives CDR1 MNHNS, CDR2 SASEGT. Whole-study results and caveats: Relative stability marked proton patients; photon patients lost diversity and naive cells. After lymphocyte nadir, photon-treated repertoires showed oligoclonal expansion, especially CD8+ Temra. Post-nadir TCR diversity decline inversely tracked overall survival among those who died.

The genes are TRBV6-1 and TRBJ1-6; no definite D call. Specimen: peripheral blood, collected from a patient treated with proton-based radiotherapy. This receptor was obtained from a man between 65 and 85 years old with pancreatic cancer. The CDR3 DNA reads as TGTGCCAGCAGTGACTATAATTCGGCCCTCTTT. It is translated as CASSDYNSALF.